This TCR beta chain derives from a study of Graves' ophthalmopathy and Graves' hyperthyroidism. Study results and limitations: Most thyroid clonotypes expanded beyond 0.001 frequency were also found in blood. Distinction of ophthalmopathy from stable hyperthyroidism by a 13-signature model reached 87.88% sensitivity and 81.08% specificity. At just under 71% sensitivity and approximately 74% specificity, the model predicted progression of the ophthalmopathy.

The authors amplified TCR beta CDR3 regions, and they did so from RNA transcripts for repertoire sequencing. RT-PCR was first run with HTBI primers, then multiplex PCR in a second round. TCRdb itself ran the multiplex PCR reads through MiXCR, one entry per CDR3 protein. The profile shows some 400,000 distinct CDR3 sequences, about a sixth of them singletons. The CDR3 covers 14 residues. Germline V gene lookup returns CDR1 LGHNT and CDR2 FRNRAP. The V end was cut by 5 bases, the J end by 5 bases, with 15 bases between. Among the exclusions were patients with other autoimmune diseases, uncontrolled infections, pregnancy or lactation. This clonotype was picked up many times. Its antigen is currently unknown.

The sequence came from a woman under 30 with Graves' ophthalmopathy. The V call is TRBV12-5, the J call TRBJ1-2; D is unclear. The source material was peripheral blood. The CDR3 loop is CASGSPTSLYGYTF. In nucleotides, the CDR3 is TGTGCTAGTGGTAGTCCGACCAGCTTATATGGCTACACCTTC.